Listed below are T cell receptor beta chains from one sample, sequenced in a study of T cells in Graves' hyperthyroidism and ophthalmopathy. TCRdb re-derived calls from the multiplex PCR reads in MiXCR, one entry per CDR3 protein. The sample comprises approximately 530,000 distinct CDR3 sequences, over 15% of which are singletons, and about 17% rests with the top ten. The sample taken for sequencing was blood. Source of these receptors: a woman under 30 with Graves' hyperthyroidism. The CDR3 runs from the conserved cysteine through the conserved F or W. Fields, in order: V gene, D gene, J gene, CDR3 protein. D genes are given only for firm matches.

>TRBV6-1|TRBD1|TRBJ2-1
CASSEQGASYNEQFF
>TRBV12-3/TRBV12-4|TRBD1|TRBJ1-5
CASSLVRGSISNQPQHF
>TRBV5-1|.|TRBJ2-1
CASSLMSLGVYNEQFF
>TRBV10-3|TRBD2|TRBJ2-7
CAIREGLAGGYEQYF
>TRBV3-1|.|TRBJ1-2
CASSQDLMGDVNYGYTF
>TRBV7-2|TRBD2|TRBJ2-1
CASSPSLAGPYNEQFF
>TRBV20-1|.|TRBJ1-2
CSARAGRVYGYTF
>TRBV30|.|TRBJ2-7
CAWSVFGYEQYF
>TRBV6-5|.|TRBJ1-3
CASSYGVEGNTIYF
>TRBV12-3/TRBV12-4|TRBD2|TRBJ2-1
CASRRGLAGGRHYNEQFF
>TRBV7-2|TRBD2|TRBJ2-5
CASSFLAGAETQYF
>TRBV7-2|TRBD1|TRBJ1-1
CASSSTGSGGAFF
>TRBV7-9|TRBD1|TRBJ2-1
CASSPTGGTGQDNEQFF
>TRBV4-3|TRBD2|TRBJ2-1
CASSQPLLSSTSGEYNEQFF
>TRBV12-3/TRBV12-4|.|TRBJ2-5
CASSSRVRQETQYF
>TRBV5-1|.|TRBJ1-1
CASTGVGNTEAFF
>TRBV29-1|.|TRBJ2-7
CSVQARGRGTEQYF
>TRBV7-8|.|TRBJ1-1
CASSLEDMNTEAFF
>TRBV7-8|.|TRBJ1-2
CASSLGNQGDGYTF
>TRBV24-1|TRBD2|TRBJ2-1
CTTSDPGLAKFF
>TRBV13|TRBD1|TRBJ2-2
CASSPAGTGDTGELFF
>TRBV27|.|TRBJ2-1
CASSPSPFYNEQFF
>TRBV6-1|TRBD1|TRBJ2-1
CAGQGYSYNEQFF
>TRBV6-1|.|TRBJ1-2
CASSPRTTGGYTF
>TRBV12-3/TRBV12-4|TRBD2|TRBJ2-3
CASSLEGLAGGQGTQYF
>TRBV10-2|TRBD1|TRBJ1-5
CASRDRTNQPQHF
>TRBV29-1|TRBD1|TRBJ1-1
CSVVLWPGGADLRTEAFF
>TRBV24-1|TRBD2|TRBJ2-3
CATSDFTSGVDTQYF
>TRBV28|TRBD1|TRBJ2-7
CASTRSDRGTYEQYF
>TRBV7-3|TRBD2|TRBJ2-5
CASSSSGGGRETQYF
>TRBV12-3/TRBV12-4|TRBD2|TRBJ2-7
CASSLLAGGSAEQYF
>TRBV12-3/TRBV12-4|TRBD1|TRBJ1-1
CASSLIGGTTEAFF
>TRBV6-1|TRBD1|TRBJ1-1
CASTSGTGFGTEAFF
>TRBV20-1|.|TRBJ2-2
CSARDARRAGTGELFF
>TRBV29-1|TRBD2|TRBJ2-1
CSVGGVGRARDDEQFF
>TRBV4-3|.|TRBJ2-7
CASSQDIPGGSYEQYF
>TRBV29-1|.|TRBJ2-1
CSYTGDNEQFF
>TRBV5-4|TRBD1|TRBJ2-2
CASSLGTGGWVSTGELFF
>TRBV7-8|.|TRBJ1-2
CASSLAQFYGYTF
>TRBV10-1|.|TRBJ1-6
CASSAEQMESPLHF
>TRBV11-2|TRBD1|TRBJ1-2
CASSFRGRQNGYTF
>TRBV20-1|TRBD1|TRBJ1-4
CSAGETGHNEKLFF
>TRBV6-2/TRBV6-3|.|TRBJ1-2
CASSLEAADYGYTF
>TRBV12-3/TRBV12-4|.|TRBJ1-5
CASSFAKNQPQHF
>TRBV6-5|.|TRBJ2-5
CASSYSRQETQYF
>TRBV20-1|.|TRBJ2-7
CSARYERVYEQYF
>TRBV19|.|TRBJ2-3
CASSLSGLTDTQYF
>TRBV5-1|.|TRBJ2-1
CASQPSGTTGSEQFF
>TRBV14|.|TRBJ1-1
CASSQITEAFF